Each of the 8 T cell receptor beta chains below was sequenced from the same sample in a study of Tregs in tolerant kidney transplant recipients. For these receptors, no antigen is known. Sequencing used immunoSEQ multiplex PCR; TCRdb keeps in-frame clones, though not all of them. The profile shows roughly 20,000 clones, 50% to 70% of them singletons. Specimen: Tregs from blood cultured with allogeneic cells. The receptor set was obtained from a human donor in good health.

The chain recombines TRBV5-1 with TRBJ2-1; TRBD2 agrees at 10 bases. The CDR3 is 18 residues long. Germline assignment: CDR1 SGHRS and CDR2 YFSETQ. After removal of 0 bases from V and 7 bases from J, the junction contained 13 bases not matched to a gene. The CDR3 coding sequence is TGCGCCAGCAGCTTGGAAATCCTAGGGACTAGCGCAAAAAATGAGCAGTTCTTC. This codes for CASSLEILGTSAKNEQFF.

J is TRBJ1-4 and V is TRBV29-1; perhaps TRBD1 as D (5 bases). V was shortened by 2 bases and J by 5 bases, with 9 bases between the two germline ends. This CDR3 comprises 13 residues. Germline-derived CDR1 and CDR2 are SQVTM and ANQGSEA. The DNA of the CDR3 is TGCAGCGTTGAACTGGGGCCGAATGAAAAACTGTTTTTT. This codes for CSVELGPNEKLFF.

This chain connects TRBV4-1 to TRBJ2-7; 7 bases agree with TRBD2. CDR3 length: 14 amino acids. Losses at the gene ends were 4 bases for V and 6 bases for J; bases not matched to a gene: 9. Germline-derived CDR1 and CDR2 are MGHRA and YSYEKL. CDR3 residues: CASSRSGTLGEQYF. The CDR3 region has the DNA TGCGCCAGCAGCCGCAGCGGGACTTTGGGCGAGCAGTACTTC.

This clone was detected a few times. The chain is built from TRBV18 and TRBJ1-6; no clear D gene. The germline CDR1 and CDR2 sequences are KGHSH and LQKENI. This CDR3 comprises 13 residues. V gave up 5 bases and J gave up 6 bases, with 8 bases separating them. CDR3: CASSFRFNSPLHF. The CDR3 nucleotides are TGTGCCAGCTCATTTCGGTTTAATTCACCCCTCCACTTT.

CDR3 residues: CASSIWTGGTGELFF. In nucleotides, the CDR3 is TGTGCCAGTAGTATTTGGACAGGGGGCACCGGGGAGCTGTTTTTT. This sequence joins TRBV19 and TRBJ2-2; 10 bases fit TRBD1. The CDR3 extends over 15 amino acids. Unmatched junction bases numbered 2, after V lost 3 bases and J lost 4 bases. Germline CDR1 and CDR2: LNHDA and SQIVND (reference sequence).

The V call is TRBV5-4, the J call TRBJ2-7; D possibly corresponds to TRBD2 (6 bases). Trimming stripped 3 bases from V and 7 bases from J, with 20 bases between. CDR3 length equals 15 residues. Germline CDR1 and CDR2: SGHNT and YYREEE (reference sequence). The CDR3 spells CASSSLEGGAGEQYF. The CDR3 DNA reads as TGTGCCAGCAGCTCCTTAGAGGGCGGGGCAGGGGAGCAGTACTTC.

The chain recombines TRBV6-5 with TRBJ2-5, with a tentative D call TRBD2 (6 bases). The CDR3 covers 14 residues. V was cut by 7 bases and J by 5 bases, with 17 bases left in between. In germline, CDR1 is MNHEY, CDR2 SVGAGI. The DNA for the CDR3 is TGTGCCAGCATTCGGCAGGGACTGGGGGAGACCCAGTACTTC. Protein sequence: CASIRQGLGETQYF.

The V call is TRBV29-1, the J call TRBJ1-2; D call uncertain. From germline, CDR1 is SQVTM and CDR2 ANQGSEA. V gave up 3 bases and J gave up 4 bases, with 15 bases separating them. The CDR3 length is 14 residues. CDR3 loop: CSVDGDVASYGYTF. In DNA, the CDR3 is TGCAGCGTTGACGGGGATGTGGCTTCCTATGGCTACACCTTC.